This T cell receptor beta chain was recorded in a study of breast tumors, draining lymph nodes, adjacent tissues. The study, taken as a whole, reports: Compared with lymph nodes, tumors were less diverse; compared with nontumor tissue, more. Tumor T cell lymph node origin was a supported hypothesis, not proven. Luminal-like breast cancer showed significantly higher tumor–nontumor repertoire similarity than basal-like.

From the multiplex PCR reads, TCRdb called clonotypes with MiXCR, one entry per CDR3 protein. This table holds around 230,000 distinct CDR3 sequences, less than 40% found once. Germline V lookup: CDR1 ENHRY, CDR2 SYGVKD. This CDR3 region has 14 residues. Trimming cost V 4 bases and J 3 bases; bases outside gene matches: 5. Breast cancer patients provided tissue from their axillary draining lymph nodes. This clonotype has at least ten counts. No antigen is known for it. The sequence was collected from a female donor with breast cancer. Some clones in this sample may be carry-over from other donors' samples. Sequencing was performed on axillary lymph node tissue. J is TRBJ2-7 and V is TRBV10-3, with TRBD2 matching over 8 bases. CDR3: CAISGAGGVYEQYF. The CDR3 bases are TGTGCCATCAGTGGGGCGGGAGGCGTCTACGAGCAGTACTTC.